This record concerns one T cell receptor beta chain sequence. Those enrolled, adults aged 18 to 89 years, came from under 25 US areas. The study assigned cohorts using participant-reported clinical history. There are 14 residues in the CDR3. Germline CDR1 and CDR2: SGHDT and YYEEEE. The germline V and J ends were trimmed by 1 base and 2 bases, with 7 bases remaining between them. Authors' methods: Amplified reference gene primers provided the basis for estimating nucleated cell counts. Measured with immunoSEQ multiplex PCR; TCRdb has only the in-frame clones, and not every one. That table supplies the V and J calls and clone size; D and trimming were determined from the DNA. Among some 150,000 clones listed, more than 85% were seen once. This specimen belongs to a study of blood T cell repertoires in COVID-19. Turning to the study itself: The samples span acute and convalescent COVID-19 from the United States, Italy and Spain.

Material: PBMCs or T cells enriched from blood (not recorded which). The chain carries TRBV5-6 and TRBJ1-5; D uncertain. This receptor was taken from a human donor with acute COVID-19. The donor label of this sample is uncertain. The CDR3, as DNA: TGTGCCAGCAGCTTGTTTCAGGGCAATCAGCCCCAGCATTTT. Amino acids: CASSLFQGNQPQHF.